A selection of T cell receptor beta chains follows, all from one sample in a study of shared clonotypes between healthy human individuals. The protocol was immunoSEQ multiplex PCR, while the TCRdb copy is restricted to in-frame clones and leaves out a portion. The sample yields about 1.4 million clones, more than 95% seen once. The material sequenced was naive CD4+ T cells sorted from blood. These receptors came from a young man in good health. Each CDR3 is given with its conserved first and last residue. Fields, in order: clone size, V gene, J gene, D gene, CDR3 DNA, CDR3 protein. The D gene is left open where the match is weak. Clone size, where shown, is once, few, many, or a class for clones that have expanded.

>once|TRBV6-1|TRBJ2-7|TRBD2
TGTGCCAGCCCGGGGGGAACAGGCCCCTACGAGCAGTACTTC
CASPGGTGPYEQYF
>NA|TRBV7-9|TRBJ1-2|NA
TGTGCCAGCAGGCCCTTTCGGGAAACTAACTATGGCTACACCTTC
CASRPFRETNYGYTF
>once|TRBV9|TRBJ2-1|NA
TGTGCCAGCAGCGGGGGTAGGCTAGCGCTCTACAATGAGCAGTTCTTC
CASSGGRLALYNEQFF
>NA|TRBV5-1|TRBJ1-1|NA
TGCGCCAGCAGCTTGGCCCCGACTGACACTGAAGCTTTCTTT
CASSLAPTDTEAFF
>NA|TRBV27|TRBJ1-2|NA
TGTGCCAGCAGTTCGACTAACTATGGCTACACCTTC
CASSSTNYGYTF
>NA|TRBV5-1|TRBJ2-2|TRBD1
TGCGCCAGCAGCTTGGAAACAGGGGGTACCGGGGAGCTGTTTTTT
CASSLETGGTGELFF
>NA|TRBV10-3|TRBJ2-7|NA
TGTGCCATCAGTGACCCGACCAGGGGCTACGAGCAGTACTTC
CAISDPTRGYEQYF
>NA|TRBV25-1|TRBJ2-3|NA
TGTGCCAGCAGCGGGAGAGGGGGAGATACGCAGTATTTT
CASSGRGGDTQYF
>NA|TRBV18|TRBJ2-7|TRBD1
TGTGCCAGCTCACCACTACAGGGGACGACCTCGGGCGAGCAGTACTTC
CASSPLQGTTSGEQYF
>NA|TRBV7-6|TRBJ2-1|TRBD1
TGTGCCAGCAGCTCACGCCCGGGACAGAGCTCCTACAATGAGCAGTTCTTC
CASSSRPGQSSYNEQFF
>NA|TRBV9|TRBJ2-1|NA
TGTGCCAGCAGCGTACTCCCTGACGGGGCGGGAGAGCAGTTCTTC
CASSVLPDGAGEQFF
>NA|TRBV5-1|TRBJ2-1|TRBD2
TGCGCCAGCAGCCCGGCCGGGACTAGTTATCGGACTGAGCAGTTCTTC
CASSPAGTSYRTEQFF
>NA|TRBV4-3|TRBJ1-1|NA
TGCGCCAGCAGCCAAGTTTGGAGTCCGGGATTTGTGACCGCTGAAGCTTTCTTT
CASSQVWSPGFVTAEAFF
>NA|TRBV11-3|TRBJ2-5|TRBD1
TGTGCCAGCAGCCAAGGGGGACAGCAAGAGACCCAGTACTTC
CASSQGGQQETQYF
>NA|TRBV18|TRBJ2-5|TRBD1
TGTGCCAGCTCACCACCGAGGGGGCAGGAGACCCAGTACTTC
CASSPPRGQETQYF
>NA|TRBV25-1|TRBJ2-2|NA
TGTGCCAGCCAAGACACCGGGGAGCTGTTTTTT
CASQDTGELFF
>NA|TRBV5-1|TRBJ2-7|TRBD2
TGCGCCAGCAGCTTGGTTGGACTAGCGGGGGGAGAGCAGTACTTC
CASSLVGLAGGEQYF
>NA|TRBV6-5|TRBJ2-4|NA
TGTGCCAGCAGTTACTCGAACCCAGGAAACATTCAGTACTTC
CASSYSNPGNIQYF
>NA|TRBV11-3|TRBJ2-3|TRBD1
TGTGCCAGCAAGGAGGGACAGGGAACAGATACGCAGTATTTT
CASKEGQGTDTQYF
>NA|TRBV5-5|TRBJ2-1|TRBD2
TGTGCCAGCAGCACAGCGGGGTCGGATCGGCAGTTCTTC
CASSTAGSDRQFF
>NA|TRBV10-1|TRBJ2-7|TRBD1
TGCGCCAGCAGTGACGGGACAGATCACTTC
CASSDGTDHF
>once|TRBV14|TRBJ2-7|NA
TGTGCCAGCAGCCAAGATGGCGGTAGCAGGAGTGAAGAGCAGTACTTC
CASSQDGGSRSEEQYF
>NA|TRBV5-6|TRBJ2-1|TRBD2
TGTGCCAGCAGCCCGGGACTAGCGGGAGGGCTCTACAATGAGCAGTTCTTC
CASSPGLAGGLYNEQFF
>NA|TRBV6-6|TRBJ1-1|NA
TGTGCCAGCAGTGGACCCACTGAAGCTTTCTTT
CASSGPTEAFF
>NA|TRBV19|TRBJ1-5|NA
TGTGCCAGTAACTTGGGCAATCAGCCCCAGCATTTT
CASNLGNQPQHF
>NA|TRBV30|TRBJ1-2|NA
TGTGCCTCCCCCGGAGCTAACTATGGCTACACCTTC
CASPGANYGYTF
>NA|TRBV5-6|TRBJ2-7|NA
TGTGCCAGCAGCTTGACCAGGGTCTCCTACGAGCAGTACTTC
CASSLTRVSYEQYF
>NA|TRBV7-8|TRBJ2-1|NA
TGTGCCAGCAGCTTAATACAGTTTTACAATGAGCAGTTCTTC
CASSLIQFYNEQFF
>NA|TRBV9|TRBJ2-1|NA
TGTGCCAGCAGCGAACCTGGACTGTACAATGAGCAGTTCTTC
CASSEPGLYNEQFF
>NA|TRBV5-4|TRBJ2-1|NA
TGTGCCAGCAGCTTGGAGGGGAGGAGGAATGAGCAGTTCTTC
CASSLEGRRNEQFF
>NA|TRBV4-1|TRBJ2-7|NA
TGCGCCAGCAGCCAAGGAGAGTTCTACGAGCAGTACTTC
CASSQGEFYEQYF
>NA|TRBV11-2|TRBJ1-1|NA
TGTGCCAGCAGCCCGACGGGTCGGCCCAGTGAAGCTTTCTTT
CASSPTGRPSEAFF
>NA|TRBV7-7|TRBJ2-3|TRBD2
TGTGCCAGCAGCTTTAGCGGGATCACAGATACGCAGTATTTT
CASSFSGITDTQYF
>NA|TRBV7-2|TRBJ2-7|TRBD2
TGTGCCAGCAGATTTCGACTAGCGGGTTCCTACGAGCAGTACTTC
CASRFRLAGSYEQYF
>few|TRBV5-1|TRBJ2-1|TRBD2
TGCGCCAGCAGCCGGACTAGCGGCTCCTACAATGAGCAGTTCTTC
CASSRTSGSYNEQFF
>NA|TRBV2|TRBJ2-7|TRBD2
TGTGCCAGCAGTGAATCGGCGAGACTAGCGGTAAGCTCCTACGAGCAGTACTTC
CASSESARLAVSSYEQYF
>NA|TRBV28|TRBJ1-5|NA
TGTGCCAGCAGTCCGACCCTACAGGGAGAGAATCAGCCCCAGCATTTT
CASSPTLQGENQPQHF
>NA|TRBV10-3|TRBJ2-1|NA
TGTGCCATCAGTGAGAACCGCGGGCACAATGAGCAGTTCTTC
CAISENRGHNEQFF
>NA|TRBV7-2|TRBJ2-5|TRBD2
TGTGCCAGCAGCCTCGAAAGACTAGCGGCTAAAGAGACCCAGTACTTC
CASSLERLAAKETQYF
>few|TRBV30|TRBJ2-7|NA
TGTGCCTGGAGCCAGGGGACCTACGAGCAGTACTTC
CAWSQGTYEQYF
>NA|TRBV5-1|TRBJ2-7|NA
TGCGCCAGCAGCTCAGGGGTCATCGGGTACGAGCAGTACTTC
CASSSGVIGYEQYF
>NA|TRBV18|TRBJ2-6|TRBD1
TGTGCCAGCTCACCACGGACAACAGGGGCTGGGGCCAACGTCCTGACTTTC
CASSPRTTGAGANVLTF
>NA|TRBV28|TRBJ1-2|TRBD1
TGTGCCAGCAGTCCATGGACAGGGAATGGCTACACCTTC
CASSPWTGNGYTF
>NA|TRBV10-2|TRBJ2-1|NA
TGCGCCACCCGGACGGAAGTATCCTACAATGAGCAGTTCTTC
CATRTEVSYNEQFF
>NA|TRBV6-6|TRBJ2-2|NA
TGTGCCAGCAGGGGCGCCGGGGAGCTGTTTTTT
CASRGAGELFF
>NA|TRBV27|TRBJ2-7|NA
TGTGCCAGCAGTCTCAACGCCGGGACGGTCTCCTACGAGCAGTACTTC
CASSLNAGTVSYEQYF
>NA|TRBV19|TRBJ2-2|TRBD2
TGTGCCAGTAGTATAGAACTAGCGACCGGGGAGCTGTTTTTT
CASSIELATGELFF
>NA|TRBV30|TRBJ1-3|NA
TGTGCCTGGAGTCCCGGGAAAGGAAACACCATATATTTT
CAWSPGKGNTIYF
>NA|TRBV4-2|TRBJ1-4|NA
TGTGCCAGCAGCCAAGGCGGGCAGGAAGGTGAAAAACTGTTTTTT
CASSQGGQEGEKLFF
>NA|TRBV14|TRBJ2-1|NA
TGTGCCAGCAGCCGGGGGACCGCGGTCGAGCAGTTCTTC
CASSRGTAVEQFF
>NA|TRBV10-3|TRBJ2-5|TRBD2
TGTGCCATCAGTGAATTTAGCGGGATGGCCTCTGGGACCCAGTACTTC
CAISEFSGMASGTQYF
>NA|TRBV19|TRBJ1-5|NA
TGTGCCAGTAGTATTTTAACACTCAACAATCAGCCCCAGCATTTT
CASSILTLNNQPQHF